The 14 T cell receptor beta chains presented below share a single source sample, sequenced in a study of spatial heterogeneity in lung cancer. From the 5' RACE reads, TCRdb called clonotypes with MiXCR, one entry per CDR3 protein. The sample records roughly 2,900 distinct CDR3 sequences, over 9.5% being singletons. Time point given: sample taken at primary tumor resection. Without sorting, whole RNA was sequenced from tumor, nontumor lung or frozen PBMC. Specimen: normal lung tissue next to the tumor, collected at surgery. The receptors derive from a male donor with early-stage non-small cell lung cancer.

This clonotype is labeled as medium-sized. This chain joins TRBV5-6 and TRBJ2-7, with D hard to call. The V gene's germline CDR1 is SGHDT and CDR2 YYEEEE. Trimming took 2 bases from V and 0 from J, leaving 6 bases between them. The CDR3 runs 13 residues. The CDR3 nucleotides are TGTGCCAGCAGCTTTACAGTCTCCTACGAGCAGTACTTC. Protein sequence: CASSFTVSYEQYF. Looking up the rest from reference TRBV5-6 and TRBJ2-7 gives the full variable domain: DAGVTQSPTHLIKTRGQQVTLRCSPKSGHDTVSWYQQALGQGPQFIFQYYEEEERQRGNFPDRFSGHQFPNYSSELNVNALLLGDSALYLCASSFTVSYEQYFGPGTRLTVT.

In its sample, this clonotype ranks as large. V and J are TRBV27 and TRBJ2-1; 7 bases are shared with TRBD1. Germline V gene data show CDR1 as MNHEY and CDR2 as SMNVEV (reference sequence). The CDR3 loop spans 12 amino acids. J was trimmed by 4 bases and V by 11 bases; bases with no gene match: 5. DNA of the CDR3: TGTGCCTCCGGGACAGAGTACAATGAGCAGTTCTTC. It specifies CASGTEYNEQFF.

In its sample, this clonotype is medium-sized (0.01 to 0.1%). The chain joins TRBV28 to TRBJ1-2; no definite D call. The V and J ends lost 2 bases and 5 bases respectively, with 15 bases between them. This CDR3 spans 15 amino acids. The V gene's germline CDR1 is MDHEN and CDR2 SYDVKM. The CDR3 DNA reads TGTGCCAGCAGTTTAATGTCGGGGTTAATATATGGCTACACCTTC. Translating it yields CASSLMSGLIYGYTF.

This chain links TRBV28 with TRBJ1-1, with D unresolved. CDR3 length: 14 amino acids. V lost 4 bases and J 5 bases, leaving 14 bases between the germline ends. Looked up from germline, CDR1 is MDHEN and CDR2 is SYDVKM. The CDR3 DNA is TGTGCCAGCAGTTATCCGGCGGAAGAAACTGAAGCTTTCTTT. As protein: CASSYPAEETEAFF.

This clonotype was counted between two and nine times. The chain joins TRBV7-9 to TRBJ2-3; D uncertain. The V gene lost 2 bases and the J gene lost 1 base, with 13 bases spanning the gap. The CDR3 length is 16 residues. Germline V gives CDR1 SEHNR, CDR2 FQNEAQ (reference sequence). CDR3 protein: CASSLRVGVGTDTQYF. Written as DNA, the CDR3 is TGTGCCAGCAGCTTACGGGTTGGAGTGGGCACAGATACGCAGTATTTT.

By share, this clonotype counts as medium-sized (0.01 to 0.1%). The CDR3 nucleotides are TGTGCCAGCAGTGGGACAGCCCCTACGGGGCAGTACTTC. It specifies CASSGTAPTGQYF. The V call is TRBV28, the J call TRBJ2-7; 7 nucleotides agree with TRBD1. CDR1 MDHEN and CDR2 SYDVKM come from the germline V gene. The length of the CDR3 is 13 residues. Trimming at V came to 5 bases and at J to 9 bases, leaving 10 bases not matched to a gene. Combining the CDR3 with reference TRBV28 and TRBJ2-7 gives the whole variable domain DVKVTQSSRYLVKRTGEKVFLECVQDMDHENMFWYRQDPGLGLRLIYFSYDVKMKEKGDIPEGYSVSREKKERFSLILESASTNQTSMYLCASSGTAPTGQYFGPGTRLTVT.

This clonotype has a single count. This sequence joins TRBV9 and TRBJ2-2; D perhaps matches TRBD2 (5 bases). The CDR3 is 14 residues long. Trimming removed 0 bases from V and 6 bases from J, with 9 bases in between. In germline, CDR1 is SGDLS, CDR2 YYNGEE. The DNA for the CDR3 is TGTGCCAGCAGCGTAGTCGGGGTCCCCGGGGAGCTGTTTTTT. This translates into CASSVVGVPGELFF.

This clonotype is termed medium-sized. The chain couples TRBV18 to TRBJ2-3; the D gene is possibly TRBD1 (5 bases). V gave up 5 bases and J gave up 2 bases, with 11 bases separating them. Germline CDR1 is KGHSH and CDR2 is LQKENI. This CDR3 contains 14 residues. This CDR3 is CASSTQTDTDTQYF. As DNA, the CDR3 is TGTGCCAGCTCAACTCAGACAGACACAGATACGCAGTATTTT.

By proportion, this clonotype is medium-sized (0.01 to 0.1%). This rearrangement joins TRBV30 to TRBJ2-1; D is unresolved. The CDR3 is 15 residues long. From germline, CDR1 is GTSNPN and CDR2 SVGIG (reference sequence). Trimming pared 0 bases from V and 0 bases from J, leaving 9 bases between. Here the CDR3 DNA reads TGTGCCTGGAGTGTACTCAGTAGCTCCTACAATGAGCAGTTCTTC. Its protein product is CAWSVLSSSYNEQFF.

This clonotype is labeled medium-sized. V is TRBV5-6 and J is TRBJ2-1; 9 bases align to TRBD2. V was clipped by 0 bases and J by 8 bases; unmatched bases: 9. The CDR3 is made up of 16 amino acids. CDR1 is SGHDT, CDR2 YYEEEE, per germline. CDR3 loop: CASSLDGGRALDEQFF. Written as DNA, the CDR3 is TGTGCCAGCAGCTTGGACGGCGGGAGGGCCCTCGATGAGCAGTTCTTC.

This clonotype rates as medium-sized (0.01 to 0.1%). This chain connects TRBV29-1 to TRBJ2-7; D is unclear. Germline V gene lookup returns CDR1 SQVTM and CDR2 ANQGSEA. With 4 bases removed from V and 0 bases from J, the gap between germline ends came to 7 bases. The CDR3 consists of 12 residues. CDR3 region: CSVAEFSYEQYF. CDR3 nucleotide sequence: TGCAGCGTTGCCGAGTTCTCCTACGAGCAGTACTTC.

This clonotype counts as medium-sized. V and J are TRBV2 and TRBJ1-5; 9 bases map to TRBD1. CDR3 length: 14 amino acids. Germline CDR1 SNHLY, CDR2 FYNNEI. The J segment lost 5 bases and the V segment lost 4 bases, leaving 3 bases of the junction unmatched. Here the CDR3 reads CASSVGDRDQPQHF. The CDR3 nucleotides read TGTGCCAGCAGTGTCGGGGACAGGGATCAGCCCCAGCATTTT.

In its sample, this clonotype was seen many times. J is TRBJ2-7 and V is TRBV6-5; 8 bases are shared with TRBD2. The V and J ends lost 8 bases and 7 bases, in that order; junction bases with no gene match: 7. Germline CDR1 reads MNHEY; CDR2 reads SVGAGI. CDR3 size: 12 residues. CDR3 amino acids: CASAQRGGEQYF. The CDR3 DNA reads TGTGCCAGCGCACAACGGGGGGGGGAGCAGTACTTC.

This clonotype is classed as medium-sized. V gene TRBV5-4 combines with J gene TRBJ2-5; 12 nucleotides line up with TRBD2. The V gene end was trimmed by 4 bases and the J gene end by 2 bases; junction bases not matched to a gene: 3. The CDR3 consists of 15 residues. Looked up from germline, CDR1 is SGHNT and CDR2 is YYREEE (reference sequence). The CDR3 reads CASSQGLAGQETQYF. CDR3 nucleotide sequence: TGTGCCAGCAGCCAAGGACTAGCGGGACAAGAGACCCAGTACTTC.